The entry that follows covers one TCR beta chain sequence. This specimen comes from a study of control samples from healthy donors and cancer patients. The CDR3 runs 14 residues. V was cut by 3 bases and J by 0 bases, with 9 bases left in between. Germline loops: CDR1 SGHDN, CDR2 FVKESK. Sequencing was performed with immunoSEQ multiplex PCR; in TCRdb, only in-frame clones are kept and a portion is missing. In the table there are fewer than 500,000 clones, 80% to 95% of which are singletons. The sequence came from a man aged 40-49 years with head and neck cancer. The material sequenced was PBMCs. The rearrangement joins TRBV14 to TRBJ2-7, with D possibly matching TRBD2 (5 bases). CDR3 sequence: CASSQRAGSYEQYF. DNA for the CDR3: TGTGCCAGCAGCCAGCGGGCCGGCTCCTACGAGCAGTACTTC.